The entry below describes one T cell receptor (beta chain). The antigen remains unidentified. The source of the sample is a study of somatic mutations in cytotoxic T cells in rheumatoid arthritis. Whole-study findings and limits: Clonality of CD8+ T cells, which was compared between rheumatoid arthritis patients and age-matched healthy controls, did not differ significantly. Only rheumatoid arthritis patients, not healthy controls, showed CD8+ clonality increasing with age.

CD4+ and CD8+ cells were isolated by positive magnetic bead selection, with purity checked by flow cytometry. Trimming cost V 4 bases and J 8 bases, with 18 bases left between them. Germline-derived CDR1 and CDR2 are MNHEY and SMNVEV (reference sequence). The CDR3 sequence is 15 residues long. TCRdb keeps only in-frame clones here, not all; method: immunoSEQ multiplex PCR. The data contain some 27,000 clones, less than 85% of them singletons. The TCR comes from a woman under 30 in good health. V is TRBV27 and J is TRBJ2-1; D is ambiguous. The sequenced sample consisted of CD8+ T cells sorted from blood. For the CDR3, the DNA is TGTGCCAGCAGTTCCCTAGGAAGTGGGGTCTATGAGCAGTTCTTC. This codes for CASSSLGSGVYEQFF.